The rows below give T cell receptor beta chains drawn from one sample of a study of T cells in Graves' hyperthyroidism and ophthalmopathy. TCRdb re-called the multiplex PCR reads with MiXCR, one entry per CDR3 protein. Of around 200,000 distinct CDR3 sequences in the sample, 15% to 20% are singletons; the top ten hold 35% to 50%. What was sequenced was blood. The source is a man in his forties with Graves' hyperthyroidism. Both conserved end residues are trimmed from each CDR3. Each record gives: CDR3 protein, V gene.

CDR3: ASSVGPGETQY
V: TRBV9

CDR3: ASSQKGAHTEAF
V: TRBV7-8

CDR3: ASSEMTSRQETQY
V: TRBV6-1

CDR3: ASSWGSRPWQF
V: TRBV7-9

CDR3: ASTRTGSAYNEQF
V: TRBV28

CDR3: ASSSWDRGLPEAF
V: TRBV12-3/TRBV12-4

CDR3: ASSPPSTYEQY
V: TRBV18

CDR3: SASFDRLTEAF
V: TRBV20-1

CDR3: ASSFRDRGYEQY
V: TRBV12-3/TRBV12-4

CDR3: ASSPSLAGGDEQY
V: TRBV4-3

CDR3: ASVSGGTNEQF
V: TRBV6-1

CDR3: ASSYLSANRETQY
V: TRBV6-5

CDR3: ASSPGTSGNYNEQF
V: TRBV18

CDR3: ASSLTSGDTQY
V: TRBV12-3/TRBV12-4

CDR3: ASRTQGFNRYT
V: TRBV6-2/TRBV6-3

CDR3: ASTTEESNEQF
V: TRBV3-1

CDR3: AWTLSSYNSPLH
V: TRBV30

CDR3: ASTTDAGPKETQY
V: TRBV28

CDR3: ASSSTGAADHTQY
V: TRBV27

CDR3: ASSNVRGTVQVMSSGNTIY
V: TRBV7-8

CDR3: ASSLVSGSDTQY
V: TRBV5-1

CDR3: ASSLVLKDTEAF
V: TRBV7-2

CDR3: SSRVRGGETQY
V: TRBV29-1

CDR3: SARGPGLARDNEQF
V: TRBV20-1

CDR3: SARDSSQPQH
V: TRBV20-1

CDR3: ASSLIDRGRSEQF
V: TRBV28

CDR3: ASSFGAENTEAF
V: TRBV5-1

CDR3: ASSESPGQGKNEKLF
V: TRBV6-1

CDR3: ASSTGDSPTGELF
V: TRBV19

CDR3: ASRSPDSIHNEQF
V: TRBV7-3

CDR3: ASSSGGGQVNNEQF
V: TRBV7-9

CDR3: ASSLDGGAGNTIY
V: TRBV7-2

CDR3: ASSWGRLAGMSDTQY
V: TRBV5-6

CDR3: ASSVAQGPLEDTQY
V: TRBV9

CDR3: ASSTRRDGYT
V: TRBV19

CDR3: SAKLAGGRDTQY
V: TRBV20-1